This T cell receptor (beta chain) originates from a study of T cell responses to AZD1222 COVID-19 vaccine. Turning to this clone: Its antigen is unknown.

Clones were read by immunoSEQ multiplex PCR, and TCRdb kept only the in-frame ones, dropping some. The data show some 64,000 clones, about nine tenths seen once. The CDR3 runs to 13 residues. Trimming left V 10 bases short and J 0 bases short, with 9 bases between. Germline V gene data show CDR1 as LGHDT and CDR2 as YNNKEL (reference sequence). Findings and limits, study-wide: Spike-specific TCR breadth and depth were elevated following two AZD1222 doses.

The rearrangement links TRBV3-1 (or the pseudogene TRBV3-2) to TRBJ1-4; perhaps TRBD1 as D (5 bases). The sequence came from an adult who received the MenACWY meningococcal vaccine as a control. The material sequenced was peripheral blood, taken 28 days after the second dose of the MenACWY control vaccine. The CDR3 is CATRDPTNEKLFF. CDR3 bases: TGTGCCACCCGGGACCCAACTAATGAAAAACTGTTTTTT.